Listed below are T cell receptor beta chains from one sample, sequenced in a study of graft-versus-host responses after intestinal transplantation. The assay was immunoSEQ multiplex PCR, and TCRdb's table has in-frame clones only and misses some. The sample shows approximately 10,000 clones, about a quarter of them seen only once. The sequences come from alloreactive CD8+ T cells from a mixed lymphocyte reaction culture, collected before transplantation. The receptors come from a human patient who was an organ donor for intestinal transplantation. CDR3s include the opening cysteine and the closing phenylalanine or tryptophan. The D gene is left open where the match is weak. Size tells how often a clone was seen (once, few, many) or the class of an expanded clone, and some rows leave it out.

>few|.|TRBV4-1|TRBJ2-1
TGCGCCAGCAGCCAAGAAGGGACCTATTACAATGAGCAGTTCTTC
CASSQEGTYYNEQFF
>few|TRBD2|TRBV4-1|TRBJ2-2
TGCGCCCGCAGCCAGAGGCCTTGGGGGGGACCGAACACCGGGGAGCTGTTTTTT
CARSQRPWGGPNTGELFF
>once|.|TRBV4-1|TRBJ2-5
TGCGCCAGCAGCCAAGACCCACATTGGGGGGCCGAAGAGACCCAGTACTTC
CASSQDPHWGAEETQYF
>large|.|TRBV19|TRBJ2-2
TGTGCCAGTAGTATCGCGGACACCGGGGAGCTGTTTTTT
CASSIADTGELFF
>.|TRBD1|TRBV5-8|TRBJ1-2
TGTGCCAGCAGCACAGGGACAGGGGCCTATGGCTACACCTTC
CASSTGTGAYGYTF
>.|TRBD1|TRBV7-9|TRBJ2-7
TGTGCCAGCAGTTCCTATACAGGGGCCTACGAGCAGTACTTC
CASSSYTGAYEQYF
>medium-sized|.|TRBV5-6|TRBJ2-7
TGTGCCAGCAGCTTGTTAGGACGGCAAGGGGACGAGCAGTACTTC
CASSLLGRQGDEQYF
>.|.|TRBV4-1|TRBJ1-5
TGCGCCAGCAGCCAAGATTCAGGGTTGGGCTATCAGCCCCAGCATTTT
CASSQDSGLGYQPQHF
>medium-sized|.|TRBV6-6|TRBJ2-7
TGTGCCAGCAGTTACGGAGGGGTCGAGCAGTACTTC
CASSYGGVEQYF
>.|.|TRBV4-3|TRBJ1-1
TGCGCCAGCAGCCATCCGGAGACGAACACTGAAGCTTTCTTT
CASSHPETNTEAFF
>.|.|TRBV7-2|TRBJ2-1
TGTGCCAGCAGCTTAGCACTCAACGGGAATGAGCAGTTCTTC
CASSLALNGNEQFF
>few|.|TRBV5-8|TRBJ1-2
TGTGCCAGCAGCTTGGCCCCCTCATTTGGCTATGGCTACACCTTC
CASSLAPSFGYGYTF
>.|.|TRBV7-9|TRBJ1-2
TGTGCCAGCAGTGATTCGGGTGCCTATGGCTACACCTTC
CASSDSGAYGYTF
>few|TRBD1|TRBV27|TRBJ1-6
TGTGCCTGCAGTTTGACAGGGTATTCACCCCTCCACTTT
CACSLTGYSPLHF
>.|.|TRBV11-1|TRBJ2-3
TGTGCCAGCAGCTTAGCTAGCGGAGGGGATTCTACGCAGTATTTT
CASSLASGGDSTQYF
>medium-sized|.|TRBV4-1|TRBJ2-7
TGCGCCAGCAGCGTAGGTGAACTTTCCTCCTACGAGCAGTACTTC
CASSVGELSSYEQYF
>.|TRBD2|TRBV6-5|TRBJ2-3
TGTGCCAGCAGTTACTTTGGGACTACCCCAGATACGCAGTATTTT
CASSYFGTTPDTQYF
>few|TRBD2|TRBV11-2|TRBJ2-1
TGTGCCAGCAGTACCCTAGCGGGAGGGCGGGGCAATGAGCAGTTCTTC
CASSTLAGGRGNEQFF
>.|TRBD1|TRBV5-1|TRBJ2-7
TGCGCCAGCACCCGTGGACAGGGGGCAGAAGAGCAGTACTTC
CASTRGQGAEEQYF
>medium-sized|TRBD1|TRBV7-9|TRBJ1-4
TGTGCCAGCAGCTTAGCGACAGGGGGCGAGGAAAAACTGTTTTTT
CASSLATGGEEKLFF